Described below is a single TCR beta chain sequence and its context. V was trimmed by 5 bases and J by 7 bases, leaving 11 bases between them. Germline CDR1 reads LNHNV; CDR2 reads YYDKDF (reference sequence). This CDR3 has 12 amino acids. Everyone in the study who had HIV was treated in the United States. This entry is derived from a study of long-term antiretroviral therapy in people with HIV. At the survey level, the v3.0 immunoSEQ assay was run. Generated by immunoSEQ multiplex PCR, the TCRdb table keeps only in-frame clones and is missing some. The sample lists 20,000 to 30,000 clones; 86% were seen once.

The rearrangement joins TRBV15 to TRBJ1-2; D remains ambiguous. The source is a woman between 25 and 40 years old with HIV. Sequences were derived from unsorted PBMCs, sampled 1.9 years after starting antiretroviral therapy. CDR3 bases: TGTGCCACCAGCTATTTATCCTCTGGCTACACCTTC. This gives the protein CATSYLSSGYTF. The complete variable domain, with remaining parts taken from reference TRBV15 and TRBJ1-2, reads DAMVIQNPRYQVTQFGKPVTLSCSQTLNHNVMYWYQQKSSQAPKLLFHYYDKDFNNEADTPDNFQSRRPNTSFCFLDIRSPGLGDTAMYLCATSYLSSGYTFGSGTRLTVV.